What follows are 21 T cell receptor beta chains derived from one specimen sequenced in a study of cytomegalovirus exposure and HLA in healthy donors. This table comes from immunoSEQ multiplex PCR, and its TCRdb copy is limited to in-frame clones, with some not included. In the table there are tens of thousands of clones, about 95% of which are singletons. The sequencing sample was made of PBMCs. The receptors shown here come from a man younger than 35 in good health and CMV-seronegative.

This chain links TRBV2 with TRBJ2-1; D ambiguous. This CDR3 region has 13 residues. With 3 bases removed from V and 4 bases from J, the gap between germline ends came to 7 bases. CDR1 and CDR2 (germline): SNHLY, FYNNEI. The DNA for the CDR3 is TGTGCCAGCAGTGACTCACTGTACAATGAGCAGTTCTTC. Amino acids: CASSDSLYNEQFF.

This chain links TRBV6-4 with TRBJ2-1; 9 nucleotides agree with TRBD2. The CDR3 length is 16 residues. V lost 2 bases to trimming and J lost 7 bases; unmatched junction nucleotides: 9. CDR1 is MRHNA, CDR2 SNTAGT, per germline. Here the CDR3 DNA reads TGTGCCAGCAGTGACCGCGGGACTAGCCTACTAAATGAGCAGTTCTTC. It specifies CASSDRGTSLLNEQFF.

This clone was seen once. The V gene is TRBV11-2, the J gene TRBJ2-7, with 7 positions matching TRBD2. Per germline, CDR1 SGHAT and CDR2 FQNNGV. The CDR3 runs 14 residues. J gave up 7 bases and V 0 bases, and 6 bases lay outside the gene matches. In DNA, the CDR3 is TGTGCCAGCAGCTTAGAGGGAGGGAGAGGGGAGCAGTACTTC. This encodes CASSLEGGRGEQYF.

The J gene is TRBJ2-1, the V gene TRBV12-5; TRBD1 matches at 7 bases. J lost 1 base, V lost 0 bases, and 6 bases had no gene match. Germline CDR1 reads LGHNT; CDR2 reads FRNRAP. The CDR3 is made up of 17 amino acids. CDR3 bases: TGTGCTAGTGGTTTGGTCCTAGGGGGCGGTTCCTACAATGAGCAGTTCTTC. Amino acids: CASGLVLGGGSYNEQFF.

Regarding this clone: Other DNA sequences from this sample encode an identical CDR3 as well. The V and J genes are TRBV6-5 and TRBJ2-2, with 8 positions matching TRBD1. This CDR3 is built from 15 residues. CDR1 is MNHEY, CDR2 SVGAGI, per germline. J was trimmed by 1 base and V by 4 bases; bases with no gene match: 2. CDR3 loop: CASSSGQGNTGELFF. The CDR3 DNA sequence: TGTGCCAGCAGTTCTGGACAGGGGAACACCGGGGAGCTGTTTTTT.

This chain joins TRBV19 and TRBJ1-2; D possibly corresponds to TRBD1 (5 bases). The CDR3 has 15 residues. The V and J ends lost 1 base and 6 bases respectively, with 15 bases between them. Germline loops: CDR1 LNHDA, CDR2 SQIVND (reference sequence). The CDR3 loop is CASSIVWGASDGYTF. The CDR3 coding sequence is TGTGCCAGTAGTATAGTGTGGGGCGCTTCAGATGGCTACACCTTC.

The chain joins TRBV7-9 to TRBJ2-1; 7 bases fit TRBD1. The V and J ends lost 4 bases and 0 bases, in that order; junction bases with no gene match: 3. The CDR3 length is 15 residues. The germline gives CDR1 SEHNR, CDR2 FQNEAQ (reference sequence). The CDR3 loop is CASSSTGISYNEQFF. The CDR3 DNA reads as TGTGCCAGCAGCTCGACAGGGATCTCCTACAATGAGCAGTTCTTC.

The chain links TRBV7-8 to TRBJ2-7, with a tentative D call TRBD2 (6 bases). V lost 3 bases, J lost 1 base, and 16 bases lay in between. The CDR3 spans 16 residues. Germline V gene lookup returns CDR1 SGHVS and CDR2 FQNEAQ. Here the CDR3 DNA reads TGTGCCAGCAGCTTCGCACACCCCGGGGGATCCTACGAGCAGTACTTC. This gives the protein CASSFAHPGGSYEQYF.

The chain is built from TRBV7-9 and TRBJ2-5; D gene ambiguous. The V gene lost 5 bases and the J gene lost 1 base, with 8 bases spanning the gap. This CDR3 comprises 13 residues. CDR1 and CDR2 (germline): SEHNR, FQNEAQ (reference sequence). The CDR3 DNA follows: TGTGCCAGCAGCCTCACTGCCCAAGAGACCCAGTACTTC. Translating gives CASSLTAQETQYF.

The V and J genes are TRBV6-1 and TRBJ1-4; 9 bases are shared with TRBD1. CDR1 is MNHNS and CDR2 is SASEGT in the germline V gene. The V segment lost 4 bases and the J segment 7 bases; nucleotides outside the gene matches: 4. The CDR3 is 14 residues long. CDR3 amino acids: CASSGKDRGEKLFF. The CDR3 DNA is TGTGCCAGCAGTGGAAAGGACAGGGGTGAAAAACTGTTTTTT.

This sequence joins TRBV28 and TRBJ2-2; D might be TRBD2 (5 bases). V was clipped by 3 bases and J by 5 bases, with 13 bases between them. Germline lookup yields CDR1 MDHEN and CDR2 SYDVKM. CDR3 length: 15 amino acids. In DNA form, the CDR3 reads TGTGCCAGCAGTTTCAGACTAAGTCGGACCGGGGAGCTGTTTTTT. This gives the protein CASSFRLSRTGELFF.

Only one count was recorded for this clone. V usage is TRBV28 and J usage is TRBJ1-2; D not resolved. Germline-derived CDR1 and CDR2 are MDHEN and SYDVKM. The CDR3 is made up of 11 amino acids. V dropped 4 bases and J dropped 10 bases, with 10 bases sitting between them. The CDR3 here is CASSSGLVYTF. The CDR3 DNA follows: TGTGCCAGCAGTTCCGGGTTAGTCTACACCTTC.

This chain connects TRBV2 to TRBJ2-1; the match to TRBD2 covers 13 bases. The CDR3 loop spans 16 amino acids. Germline values: CDR1 SNHLY, CDR2 FYNNEI. The V and J ends lost 2 bases and 6 bases, in that order; junction bases with no gene match: 4. The chain's CDR3 is CASSEWGTSGVNEQFF. In DNA form, the CDR3 reads TGTGCCAGCAGTGAATGGGGGACTAGCGGGGTCAATGAGCAGTTCTTC.

V usage is TRBV18 and J usage is TRBJ1-5, with D uncertain. The CDR3 consists of 15 residues. V was shortened by 2 bases and J by 0 bases, with 8 bases between the two germline ends. Germline V lookup: CDR1 KGHSH, CDR2 LQKENI. For the CDR3, the DNA is TGTGCCAGCTCACCAGAGGGTGTTAGCAATCAGCCCCAGCATTTT. Protein: CASSPEGVSNQPQHF.

The chain recombines TRBV7-2 with TRBJ2-2; 7 nucleotides align to TRBD1. The CDR3 contains 16 residues. V shed 5 bases and J 3 bases; nucleotides not matched to a gene: 9. The germline V gene encodes CDR1 SGHTA and CDR2 FQGNSA. CDR3 residues: CASSPRGTAYTGELFF. Here the CDR3 DNA reads TGTGCCAGCAGCCCAAGGGGGACAGCATACACCGGGGAGCTGTTTTTT.

The chain recombines TRBV15 with TRBJ1-4, with D maybe TRBD1 (6 bases). The CDR3 is 16 residues long. Deletions cut 3 bases from V and 11 bases from J, with 22 bases between. Germline V gene sequence: CDR1 LNHNV, CDR2 YYDKDF (reference sequence). The chain's CDR3 is CATSSYTGTTEAKLFF. In DNA form, the CDR3 reads TGTGCCACCAGCAGTTACACAGGGACCACGGAGGCGAAACTGTTTTTT.

Note on this clone: Germline is not matched at one junction end, which may reflect a read error. The V and J genes are TRBV28 and TRBJ2-1; 7 bases agree with TRBD1. Germline V gives CDR1 MDHEN, CDR2 SYDVKM. The CDR3 length is 12 residues. CDR3 amino acids: CASSFRDRGPIF. The DNA for the CDR3 is TGTGCCAGCAGTTTCCGGGACAGAGGCCCCATCTTC.

The J gene is TRBJ2-1, the V gene TRBV7-2; D possibly corresponds to TRBD2 (6 bases). The V gene lost 4 bases and the J gene lost 4 bases, with 14 bases spanning the gap. The CDR3 sequence is 15 residues long. Germline lookup yields CDR1 SGHTA and CDR2 FQGNSA. The CDR3 sequence is CASSSAGTQYNEQFF. DNA of the CDR3: TGTGCCAGCAGCTCAGCCGGGACTCAGTACAATGAGCAGTTCTTC. The full variable domain, completed using reference TRBV7-2 and TRBJ2-1, is GAGVSQSPSNKVTEKGKDVELRCDPISGHTALYWYRQSLGQGLEFLIYFQGNSAPDKSGLPSDRFSAERTGGSVSTLTIQRTQQEDSAVYLCASSSAGTQYNEQFFGPGTRLTVL.

This chain links TRBV7-2 with TRBJ2-3; no definite D call. This CDR3 has 15 residues. Between the trimmed V and J ends, which lost 5 bases and 10 bases, there was a span of 22 bases. CDR1 is SGHTA, CDR2 FQGNSA, per germline. Here the CDR3 reads CASSLLASGDAAQYF. As DNA, the CDR3 is TGTGCCAGCAGCCTTTTAGCTTCGGGTGATGCAGCGCAGTATTTT.

This clone came up a few times. The chain joins TRBV4-3 to TRBJ2-2, with D perhaps matching TRBD1 (6 bases). The CDR3 length is 14 residues. The germline V gene has CDR1 LGHNA and CDR2 YSLEER. Between the trimmed V and J ends, which lost 0 bases and 5 bases, there was a span of 7 bases. The CDR3 DNA follows: TGCGCCAGCAGCCAAGACCAGGGGACCGGGGAGCTGTTTTTT. Its translation is CASSQDQGTGELFF.

The CDR3 sequence: CASSQERYEQYF. The CDR3 DNA is TGCGCCAGCAGCCAAGAACGGTACGAGCAGTACTTC. V and J are TRBV5-1 and TRBJ2-7, with D unresolved. This CDR3 contains 12 residues. Trimming removed 4 bases from V and 4 bases from J, with 9 bases in between. Germline assignment: CDR1 SGHRS and CDR2 YFSETQ.